This paragraph covers one T cell receptor beta chain sequence. The assay was immunoSEQ multiplex PCR, and TCRdb's table has in-frame clones only and misses some. The data show under 250,000 clones, with 85% seen just once and 5.1% held by the top ten. The sample comes from a study of blood T cell repertoires in COVID-19. The overall study: Spain, Italy and the United States supplied samples that represented acute and convalescent COVID-19.

Seattle participants joined during active infection and were tracked over time. Sequencing was done on a sample of peripheral blood. The source is a man in his forties or fifties with COVID-19, enrolled during active disease.

This chain's CDR3 is CASRPTGATNEKLFF. As DNA, the CDR3 is TGTGCCAGCAGACCGACGGGGGCAACTAATGAAAAACTGTTTTTT. This chain connects TRBV7-9 to TRBJ1-4; a weak D match, TRBD1 (5 bases). Trimming removed 6 bases from V and 0 bases from J, with 11 bases in between. The CDR3 has 15 residues. Germline V lookup: CDR1 SEHNR, CDR2 FQNEAQ (reference sequence).